This T cell receptor beta chain was sequenced during a study of cytomegalovirus exposure and HLA in healthy donors (dated by TCRdb to 2017 to 2019). Describing the broader study: An earlier analysis of fewer than 750 of the donors reported 276 Gb of sequence data and 117 million unique TCR beta sequences obtained from about 170 million T cells. Roughly 300 gigabases of sequencing data and 70 million to 100 million unique TCR sequences made up an early release that covered approximately 620 HLA-typed donors. Of the roughly 400 genotyped donors, approximately 81% were placed in the genetic ancestry cluster associated with self-reported Caucasian donors. The study was designed to test whether signatures of past pathogen exposure could be identified by cataloging public T cell receptors. The study profiled the T cell repertoires of around 700 subjects by immunosequencing and related them to cytomegalovirus serostatus. Besides the first cohort of 666 subjects, a separate validation cohort made up of roughly 120 different subjects was used. To predict cytomegalovirus infection status, the study brought together high-throughput TCR immunosequencing, statistical association of individual TCRs with disease status, and machine learning. A later analysis re-examined previously published TCR beta repertoires from 600 to 700 donors and added high-resolution HLA genotyping to investigate patterns of TCR occurrence. Rather than using new phenotypic data, the later analysis identified candidate immune exposures from TCR beta sequences and from how often those sequences occurred across donors. An earlier analysis of 500 to 650 of the donors applied high-throughput TCR beta sequencing to assess whether each TCR beta V gene segment acted as functional or pseudogenic. Donor age, sex, ethnicity and CMV serostatus were collected together with the repertoire data. A later genetic analysis took genome-wide SNP genotypes for about three fifths of the 666 donors and used that subset as a discovery cohort. All discovery cohort repertoires had been generated using a single sequencing platform. HLA typing covered class I and class II loci at four-digit resolution. The number of typed donors differed by locus: about 629-630 for A, B, C, DRB1 and DQB1; roughly 510 for DQA1; around 610 for DPA1; and roughly 450 for DPB1. Four to six DR-DQ haplotypes were handled as single units for association and clustering, since linkage in the cohort was strong. Among roughly 400 genotyped donors of the cohort, an average of approximately 220,000 unique TCR beta nucleotide sequences was sequenced per donor, of which roughly 17% were non-productive. What the authors observed across the whole study: Roughly uniform sequencing depth across donors was assumed in presence/absence analyses, although this assumption may not hold. Some IMGT-functional V segments, including TRBV6-2 and TRBV6-3, could not be told apart with the 87-base-pair reads, so those segments were excluded. A later analysis reported that several top co-occurrence clusters appeared linked to parvovirus B19, influenza, CMV and Epstein-Barr virus. According to a later analysis, most CMV-associated TCR beta chains appeared to be HLA-restricted, and the HLA associations seemed to be driven largely by CMV exposure. Because counts were too low, seventeen rarely observed V segments, including chromosome 9 orphons, were left out of the earlier analysis of 500 to 650 of the donors. CMV serostatus was the only immune exposure information available for the cohort. A further reported finding was that TCR beta sequences accurately predicted the HLA-A and HLA-B alleles for most subjects in the first cohort. Because HLA typing was unavailable for some donors at each locus, only the typed subset was used in association tests. Compared with the approximately 720-donor mean, donors in an Asian-associated ancestry cluster had fewer N-insertions in productive TCRs, according to a later genetic analysis. In a later analysis, 15,000 to 20,000 TCR beta sequences were associated with specific HLA alleles at a false discovery rate of 0.05. Assigning TCR associations to individual alleles was difficult when HLA alleles, especially DR and DQ, strongly co-occurred. An association between a missense DCLRE1C variant and V-gene and J-gene trimming of TCR beta chains was found in a later genetic analysis and replicated in an independent cohort. According to a later analysis, TCR association rates differed among HLA loci, with DRB1 alleles showing the most associated TCRs and HLA-C alleles showing the fewest. Compared with equally common non-associated chains, HLA-associated TCR beta chains in a later analysis were more clonally expanded and had lower generation probabilities. In vitro tests confirmed that three of the cytomegalovirus-associated TCR beta chains recognize cytomegalovirus antigens. In both the original and validation cohorts, the classifier was reported to diagnose cytomegalovirus status with high specificity and sensitivity. Most TCR sequences were seen in very few donors, while some public TCRs were found in many individuals. The authors suggested that the approach could potentially be extended to other disease states and immunological phenotypes. The study listed 150 to 200 TCR beta chains as associated with cytomegalovirus. A cluster of highly shared sequence variants was judged likely to be a technical artifact of the sequencing pipeline. In an earlier analysis of some 540 of the donors, most TCR beta V segments appeared in productive rearrangements about 87% or about 30% of the time, broadly matching IMGT annotations. This cohort had only TCR beta chains sequenced, and the lack of alpha or paired-chain data limited which features could be detected. Linkage disequilibrium might explain the correlated functional status among segregating V segments, but an unknown experimental factor could not be ruled out.

From the cysteine through the phenylalanine, the CDR3 covers 15 amino acids. The CDR3 DNA has 45 bases and is translated from base 1. The V end gives up 2 bases and the J end 4 bases, leaving 3 bases in the junction not matched to a gene. In the germline V gene (reference sequence), CDR1 corresponds to GTSNPN and CDR2 to SVGIG. The cohort comprised approximately 700 healthy bone marrow donors. All cohort members were sampled while nominally healthy, although unrecorded immune exposures were likely present. The donor was CMV seronegative and was included in the group of a few hundred seronegative cohort members. A peripheral blood sample was provided by each donor, and peripheral blood mononuclear cells were used for TCR beta sequencing. The Qiagen DNeasy Blood Extraction Kit was used to extract genomic DNA from the blood cell samples. The protocol used for the library was the immunoSEQ multiplex PCR assay. For the multiplex PCR, a mixture combining 60 forward primers for TCR Vbeta segments and 13 reverse primers for TCR Jbeta segments was used. A multiplex PCR assay on genomic DNA amplified the CDR3 region of rearranged TCR beta genes. Amplified TCR beta libraries were sequenced as 87-base-pair reads on the Illumina HiSeq System. The paper's processing steps were these. In a later analysis, some 80 million unique TCR beta chains were counted across the approximately 640 repertoires, and some 10 million of these chains were shared by at least two donors. Raw reads were error-corrected and collapsed into unique sequences by a nearest-neighbor algorithm in which closely related sequences were merged to remove PCR and sequencing errors. V, D and J gene segments were assigned by aligning CDR3 sequences to IMGT reference sequences. For a sequence to be retained, a match of at least six nucleotides was required to both a V gene segment and a J gene segment. A rearrangement was called productive if the CDR3 had no stop codons and remained in frame with V and J, and every other rearrangement was called non-productive. Following IMGT convention, CDR3 was defined as the stretch from the second conserved V-encoded cysteine up to the conserved J-encoded phenylalanine. The earlier analysis of fewer than 750 of the donors excluded sequences that lacked an unambiguous match to a single V gene segment. In an earlier analysis of roughly 600 of the donors, a V segment was called functional when productive rearrangements were above 56.7%, and segregating when the standard deviation between donors exceeded 5%. A statistical classification framework was built for diagnosing cytomegalovirus status from the catalog of TCR beta chain sequences. In a later analysis, V and J genes were assigned by comparing TCR nucleotide sequences against IMGT/GENE-DB human TR gene sequences. In a later analysis, CDR3 sequences and most-parsimonious VDJ recombination scenarios were assigned using the TCRdist pipeline. In a later analysis, each TCR beta chain was defined by its CDR3 amino acid sequence together with its V-gene family, and reads without a unique V-gene family were excluded. In a later analysis, 450 to 600 highly shared, low-generation-probability nucleotide sequences were removed to address suspected cross-contamination and a sequencing artifact. In a later analysis, a clonal expansion index was calculated for each public chain from normalized within-repertoire ranks of inferred template counts. A later analysis computed generation probabilities with a VDJ recombination model fitted to out-of-frame rearrangements, and checked the results against IGoR. A later analysis scored TCR-TCR, TCR-HLA and TCR-CMV co-occurrence with hypergeometric tests, applying a repertoire-size bias correction to TCR pairs. A later analysis estimated false discovery rates by permuting HLA or CMV assignments 20 times. In a later analysis, co-occurring TCRs were grouped using DBSCAN, and TCRdist sequence similarity was added for clustering within HLA-allele-positive subsets. Co-occurrence clustering excluded repertoires with fewer than 30,000 or more than 120,000 public chains, plus five with anomalous nucleotide sharing. TCRdb's version of the immuneACCESS table is confined to in-frame rearrangements and falls short of the full clone set. An unresolved V gene accounts for under half of the shortfall where checked; the remainder is of unknown origin. For V, J and clone size, that table is used; D and trimming come from the DNA. The sample contains 100,000 to 150,000 clones, 65% to 85% of them found a single time. The top ten clonotypes cover 1.5% of the sample.

With regard to this clone: The target of this receptor is not known. No base quality values were provided; no much bigger clone lies one nucleotide off.

The rearrangement combines TRBV30 with TRBJ2-1, with 12 junctional bases fitting TRBD2. Sequencing was done on a sample of PBMCs. This sequence was found in a young woman in good health and CMV-seronegative. The CDR3 reads as follows: CAWSPTSGGYNEQFF. Here is the DNA: TGTGCCTGGAGTCCCACTAGCGGGGGGTACAATGAGCAGTTCTTC.